The rows below give T cell receptor beta chains drawn from one sample of a study of monozygotic twins with inflammatory bowel disease. TCRdb reprocessed the 5' RACE reads and stores each CDR3 protein as one record, lacking DNA. Its table records roughly 150,000 distinct CDR3 sequences. Sequenced material: blood. These TCRs come from a human donor with ulcerative colitis or Crohn's disease, or a healthy co-twin of an affected twin (not recorded which). Each CDR3 is given with its conserved first and last residue. Fields, in order: J gene, V gene, CDR3 protein.

TRBJ2-1,TRBV7-2,CASSLGDPRGFF
TRBJ2-1,TRBV3-1,CASSQTDEQFF
TRBJ2-1,TRBV28,CASREDRGRYNEQFF
TRBJ1-6,TRBV6-1,CASNVEAGLGQRLGSSPLHF
TRBJ2-1,TRBV5-1,CASSLETQGAGNEQFF
TRBJ2-5,TRBV7-6,CASSLIPSSLETQYF
TRBJ2-3,TRBV7-3,CASSLAAGLGGADTQYF
TRBJ2-7,TRBV13,CASSLEASYEQYF
TRBJ1-5,TRBV11-2,CASSLGSGAVQPQHF
TRBJ1-1,TRBV7-3,CASSLVDEAFF
TRBJ2-5,TRBV29-1,CSVGGSGRGLETQYF
TRBJ2-1,TRBV5-1,CASSLDYYNEQFF
TRBJ2-4,TRBV7-2,CASSLARQGLLNIQYF
TRBJ2-7,TRBV7-2,CASSPRPGRLLIEQYF
TRBJ2-7,TRBV24-1,CATSLGDAYEQYF
TRBJ2-7,TRBV29-1,CSALLKQGEIKPPNSYEQYF
TRBJ1-4,TRBV20-1,CSARPRDPRTGTEKLFF
TRBJ1-2,TRBV30,CASDRDSSYGYTF
TRBJ1-2,TRBV24-1,CATSGPQGAGYTF
TRBJ2-5,TRBV19,CASMPLFGETQYF
TRBJ2-7,TRBV7-2,CASSPGTSGYEQYF
TRBJ2-1,TRBV24-1,CATSDPLAGEYNEQFF
TRBJ1-5,TRBV6-1,CASSGGQGSNQPQHF
TRBJ2-1,TRBV15,CATGLAESEQFF
TRBJ2-1,TRBV5-1,CASSLEGLAGGRRYNEQFF
TRBJ1-1,TRBV2,CASSVYNTEAFF
TRBJ1-1,TRBV5-1,CASSARQGAAEAFF
TRBJ2-1,TRBV5-6,CASSSGTSRYNEQFF
TRBJ2-3,TRBV7-2,CASSSDGPGDTQYF
TRBJ2-3,TRBV6-5,CASSWSGPTDTQYF
TRBJ1-1,TRBV3-1,CASSQRSRGTEAFF
TRBJ2-1,TRBV10-3,CAISESRAGGGYNEQFF
TRBJ2-7,TRBV28,CASSPDYVYEQYF
TRBJ2-1,TRBV29-1,CSVDRPLNNEQFF
TRBJ1-1,TRBV10-3,CAIRAETGRNTEAFF
TRBJ2-4,TRBV5-1,CASSWTEGDIQYF
TRBJ1-5,TRBV27,CASSFRGRSNSNQPQHF
TRBJ2-7,TRBV27,CASSFRAVSGNEQYF
TRBJ2-1,TRBV20-1,CSATPTGINEQFF
TRBJ2-1,TRBV24-1,CATSGTGSYNEQFF
TRBJ2-3,TRBV7-9,CASSQGASTDTQYF
TRBJ2-7,TRBV12-3/TRBV12-4,CASSLVPGSSEQYF
TRBJ1-5,TRBV11-1,CASSLGQYPTFSNQPQHF
TRBJ2-1,TRBV5-1,CASSLGTSGNEQFF
TRBJ2-3,TRBV10-3,CAIRVPGSTDTQYF